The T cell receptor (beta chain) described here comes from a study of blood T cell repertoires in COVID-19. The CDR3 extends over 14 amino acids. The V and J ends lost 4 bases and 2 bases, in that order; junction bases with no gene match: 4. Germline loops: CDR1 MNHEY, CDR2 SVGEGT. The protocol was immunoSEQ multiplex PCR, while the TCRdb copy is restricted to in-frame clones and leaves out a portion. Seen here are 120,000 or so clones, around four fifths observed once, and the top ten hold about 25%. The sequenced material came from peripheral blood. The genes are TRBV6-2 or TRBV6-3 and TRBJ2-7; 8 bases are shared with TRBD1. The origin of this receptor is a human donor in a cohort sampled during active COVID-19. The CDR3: CASSSGQDPYEQYF. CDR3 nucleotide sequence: TGTGCCAGCAGTTCGGGACAGGACCCCTACGAGCAGTACTTC.